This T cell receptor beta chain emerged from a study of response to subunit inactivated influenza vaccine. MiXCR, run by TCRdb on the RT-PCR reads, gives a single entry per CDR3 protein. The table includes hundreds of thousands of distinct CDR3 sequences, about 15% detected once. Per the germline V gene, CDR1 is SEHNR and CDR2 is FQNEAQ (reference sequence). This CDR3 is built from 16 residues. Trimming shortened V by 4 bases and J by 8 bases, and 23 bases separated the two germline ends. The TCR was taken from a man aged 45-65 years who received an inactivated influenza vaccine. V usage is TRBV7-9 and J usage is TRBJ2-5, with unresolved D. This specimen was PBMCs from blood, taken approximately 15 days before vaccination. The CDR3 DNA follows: TGTGCCAGCAGCTCATTTCACGGAACGGCGGTTCTTACCCAGTACTTC. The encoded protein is CASSSFHGTAVLTQYF. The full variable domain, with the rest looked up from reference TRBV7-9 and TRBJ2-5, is DTGVSQNPRHKITKRGQNVTFRCDPISEHNRLYWYRQTLGQGPEFLTYFQNEAQLEKSRLLSDRFSAERPKGSFSTLEIQRTEQGDSAMYLCASSSFHGTAVLTQYFGPGTRLLVL.